The 27 T cell receptor beta chains given below trace back to one sample, sequenced in a study of memory CD4+ T cells and cytomegalovirus serostatus. The sort gate was single viable CD3+CD4+CD8-CD45RO+ cells for memory CD4+ T cells. Using immunoSEQ multiplex PCR, the repertoire was profiled, and TCRdb retains in-frame clones only, with some absent. The repertoire holds some 67,000 clones, with 75% to 80% as singletons. The specimen sequenced was memory CD4+ T cells from blood. These receptors all come from an adult in good health and CMV-seropositive.

The rearrangement links TRBV9 to TRBJ2-2; tentative D call: TRBD1 (6 bases). This CDR3 comprises 17 residues. The germline V and J ends were trimmed by 0 bases and 4 bases, with 16 bases remaining between them. From germline, CDR1 is SGDLS and CDR2 YYNGEE. Written as DNA, the CDR3 is TGTGCCAGCAGCGTAGGATCGATAGGGGGTAGCACCGGGGAGCTGTTTTTT. Its protein is CASSVGSIGGSTGELFF.

The rearrangement uses TRBV19 and TRBJ2-2, with D hard to call. Germline V gives CDR1 LNHDA, CDR2 SQIVND (reference sequence). The CDR3 covers 11 residues. Trimming removed 6 bases from V and 7 bases from J, with 6 bases in between. The CDR3 loop reads CASRENGELFF. DNA of the CDR3: TGTGCCAGTAGGGAAAACGGGGAGCTGTTTTTT.

This clone turned up a few times. J is TRBJ1-3 and V is TRBV4-1; 9 positions agree with TRBD1. Losses at the gene ends were 4 bases for V and 2 bases for J; bases not matched to a gene: 15. The CDR3 has 19 residues. Germline loops: CDR1 MGHRA, CDR2 YSYEKL. The CDR3 DNA is TGCGCCAGCAGCCTCATGTCCGGGACAGGGATTAAAGCTGGAAACACCATATATTTT. It yields the protein CASSLMSGTGIKAGNTIYF.

The CDR3 spells CASRRPDRDYEQYF. Here the CDR3 DNA reads TGTGCCAGCAGACGACCCGACAGAGACTACGAGCAGTACTTC. V gene TRBV6-5 combines with J gene TRBJ2-7; possible D gene TRBD1, 5 bases. This CDR3 is built from 14 residues. CDR1 and CDR2 (germline): MNHEY, SVGAGI. V was pared by 6 bases and J by 3 bases, with 15 bases between.

The CDR3 DNA sequence: TGTGCCAGCAGTTACTCGCTGCTAGCGGGGGTCCACGAGCAGTACTTC. It encodes CASSYSLLAGVHEQYF. V is TRBV6-5 and J is TRBJ2-7, with 10 bases matching TRBD2. In germline, CDR1 is MNHEY, CDR2 SVGAGI. After removal of 0 bases from V and 5 bases from J, the junction contained 7 bases not matched to a gene. CDR3 length equals 16 residues.

This chain connects TRBV28 to TRBJ1-2; no firm D call. V was shortened by 3 bases and J by 2 bases, with 10 bases between the two germline ends. The germline CDR1 and CDR2 sequences are MDHEN and SYDVKM. This CDR3 has 14 residues. The DNA for the CDR3 is TGTGCCAGCAGTTTTCGAGGGCAGAACTATGGCTACACCTTC. It encodes CASSFRGQNYGYTF.

This chain links TRBV4-1 with TRBJ2-7; D may be TRBD1 or TRBD2 (5 bases each). CDR1 and CDR2 (germline): MGHRA, YSYEKL. The CDR3 consists of 15 residues. V lost 3 bases to trimming and J lost 2 bases, with 14 bases between them. The CDR3 here is CASSQATGTTYEQYF. For the CDR3, the DNA is TGCGCCAGCAGCCAGGCCACCGGGACGACCTACGAGCAGTACTTC.

This chain connects TRBV7-2 to TRBJ1-2; D possibly corresponds to TRBD1 (5 bases). Trimming took off 1 base at V and 8 bases at J, with 8 bases between the two ends. The CDR3 extends over 12 amino acids. CDR1 SGHTA and CDR2 FQGNSA come from the germline V gene. The CDR3 here is CASSLGGTGYTF. CDR3 nucleotides: TGTGCCAGCAGCTTAGGGGGGACGGGCTACACCTTC.

The chain carries TRBV28 and TRBJ1-1; the D gene is possibly TRBD1 (6 bases). Trimming removed 5 bases from V and 10 bases from J, with 26 bases in between. This CDR3 spans 16 amino acids. The germline CDR1 and CDR2 sequences are MDHEN and SYDVKM. CDR3: CASSPPRAGAMGGAFF. The CDR3 nucleotides read TGTGCCAGCAGTCCCCCGCGGGCAGGGGCGATGGGGGGAGCTTTCTTT.

This clone was found a few times. The chain has TRBV29-1 and TRBJ1-1, with 7 bases that match TRBD1. J gave up 7 bases and V 5 bases, and 7 bases lay outside the gene matches. There are 12 residues in the CDR3. Germline CDR1 reads SQVTM; CDR2 reads ANQGSEA. The chain's CDR3 is CSVSGQVVEAFF. DNA of the CDR3: TGCAGCGTTTCCGGACAGGTGGTTGAAGCTTTCTTT. Filled out from reference TRBV29-1 and TRBJ1-1, the complete variable domain reads SAVISQKPSRDICQRGTSLTIQCQVDSQVTMMFWYRQQPGQSLTLIATANQGSEATYESGFVIDKFPISRPNLTFSTLTVSNMSPEDSSIYLCSVSGQVVEAFFGQGTRLTVV.

The genes are TRBV5-4 and TRBJ2-2, with 7 positions matching TRBD1. Losses at the gene ends were 3 bases for V and 6 bases for J; bases not matched to a gene: 8. Per germline, CDR1 SGHNT and CDR2 YYREEE (reference sequence). The CDR3 consists of 15 residues. CDR3 in DNA: TGTGCCAGCAGCTCGGAGTACAGGGGTGCCGGGGAGCTGTTTTTT. This gives the protein CASSSEYRGAGELFF.

The chain uses TRBV7-9 and TRBJ2-2; D remains ambiguous. Germline assignment: CDR1 SEHNR and CDR2 FQNEAQ (reference sequence). The CDR3 loop spans 13 amino acids. The V and J ends lost 3 bases and 2 bases respectively, with 4 bases between them. CDR3 in amino acids: CASSFLNTGELFF. The CDR3 region has the DNA TGTGCCAGCAGCTTCTTAAACACCGGGGAGCTGTTTTTT.

This chain uses TRBV11-3 with TRBJ2-5, with D possibly being TRBD1 (5 bases). The CDR3 runs to 13 residues. Germline V lookup: CDR1 SGHNT, CDR2 YENEEA. Trimming took off 8 bases at V and 2 bases at J, with 12 bases between the two ends. CDR3 in DNA: TGTGCCAGCTCCAGGGCGGAACAAGAGACCCAGTACTTC. It specifies CASSRAEQETQYF.

The CDR3, as DNA: TGTGCCAGCAGTTTATCGGGCCTTTCACCCCTCCACTTT. This translates into CASSLSGLSPLHF. The chain links TRBV27 to TRBJ1-6; D call uncertain. Trimming left V 0 bases short and J 9 bases short, with 6 bases between. CDR1 and CDR2 (germline): MNHEY, SMNVEV (reference sequence). The CDR3 is made up of 13 amino acids.

V is TRBV21-1 and J is TRBJ2-3; the table's TRBD1 call for D was not verified on the DNA. TRBV21-1 is tagged as a pseudogene. The CDR3 extends over 17 amino acids. This CDR3 reads CASPSPGRASGTDTQYF. CDR3 nucleotide sequence: TGTGCCAGCCCCTCTCCGGGCAGGGCCTCAGGCACAGATACGCAGTATTTT.

The rearrangement uses TRBV4-2 and TRBJ1-2; D possibly corresponds to TRBD1 (6 bases). There are 16 residues in the CDR3. With 1 base removed from V and 2 bases from J, the gap between germline ends came to 14 bases. Germline CDR1 is LGHNA and CDR2 is YNFKEQ. The chain's CDR3 is CASSQGQANPNYGYTF. The CDR3 DNA reads as TGTGCCAGCAGCCAAGGACAGGCAAACCCAAACTATGGCTACACCTTC.

The chain links TRBV28 to TRBJ1-5; 7 nucleotides match TRBD1. The ends lost 3 bases at V and 4 bases at J; junction bases unmatched: 12. The CDR3 length is 17 residues. CDR1 MDHEN and CDR2 SYDVKM come from the germline V gene. This chain's CDR3 is CASSFRRSGTANQPQHF. CDR3 in DNA: TGTGCCAGCAGTTTCCGACGGTCGGGGACAGCTAATCAGCCCCAGCATTTT.

The genes are TRBV28 and TRBJ1-5, with D perhaps TRBD1 (6 bases). V was clipped by 7 bases and J by 7 bases, with 17 bases between them. Germline-derived CDR1 and CDR2 are MDHEN and SYDVKM. The CDR3 extends over 14 amino acids. CDR3 in DNA: TGTGCCAGCACCAAATCGGGGGGGCAACAGCCCCAGCATTTT. Protein product: CASTKSGGQQPQHF.

This clone has a single count. V and J are TRBV28 and TRBJ2-4, with TRBD1 matching over 7 bases. Unmatched junction bases numbered 14, after V lost 7 bases and J lost 8 bases. The CDR3 has 15 amino acids. Germline CDR1 is MDHEN and CDR2 is SYDVKM. The CDR3 bases are TGTGCCAGCAAACAGGGGCCCCGGGCCTGGGACATTCAGTACTTC. Protein product: CASKQGPRAWDIQYF.

The rearrangement joins TRBV5-3 to TRBJ1-4, with unresolved D. TRBV5-3 belongs to the ORF category, with a function that is uncertain. V shed 0 bases and J shed 0 bases, with 9 bases lying between them. This CDR3 contains 16 residues. CDR3 sequence (DNA): TGTGCCAGAAGCTTGGGTAGGGAAGCAACTAATGAAAAACTGTTTTTT. Its translation is CARSLGREATNEKLFF.

V gene TRBV6-5 combines with J gene TRBJ2-2; 7 nucleotides match TRBD1. This CDR3 is built from 15 residues. Trimming removed 10 bases from V and 6 bases from J; junction bases left unmatched: 14. Per the germline V gene, CDR1 is MNHEY and CDR2 is SVGAGI. This CDR3 is CATQTGYGPSGELFF. In DNA form, the CDR3 reads TGTGCCACCCAGACAGGGTACGGGCCGTCCGGGGAGCTGTTTTTT.

The chain uses TRBV13 and TRBJ1-1; D may be TRBD1 (5 bases). Germline values: CDR1 PRHDT, CDR2 FYEKMQ (reference sequence). This CDR3 has 12 amino acids. With 3 bases removed from V and 11 bases from J, the gap between germline ends came to 13 bases. The CDR3 DNA is TGTGCCAGCAGCTTGAGAGACAGAGAGGCTTTCTTT. Translating it yields CASSLRDREAFF.

The chain links TRBV5-4 to TRBJ2-7, with 7 positions matching TRBD1. The germline V gene has CDR1 SGHNT and CDR2 YYREEE (reference sequence). The ends lost 4 bases at V and 4 bases at J; junction bases unmatched: 11. The CDR3 is 15 amino acids. The CDR3 DNA is TGTGCCAGCAGCCCAACCAATCGACAGGGATACGAGCAGTACTTC. Translation gives CASSPTNRQGYEQYF. Full variable domain (remainder filled in from reference TRBV5-4 and TRBJ2-7): ETGVTQSPTHLIKTRGQQVTLRCSSQSGHNTVSWYQQALGQGPQFIFQYYREEENGRGNFPPRFSGLQFPNYSSELNVNALELDDSALYLCASSPTNRQGYEQYFGPGTRLTVT.

This rearrangement joins TRBV29-1 to TRBJ2-7; D perhaps matches TRBD2 (5 bases). This CDR3 has 14 amino acids. The ends were cut back, 1 base at V and 1 base at J, with 11 bases in the middle. Germline assignment: CDR1 SQVTM and CDR2 ANQGSEA. The CDR3 DNA reads as TGCAGCGTTGAAGCGGACTGGCGTTCCTACGAGCAGTACTTC. It codes for CSVEADWRSYEQYF.

This clone was counted only a few times. This specimen includes other DNA sequences encoding the same CDR3. This chain joins TRBV9 and TRBJ2-2; D is ambiguous. From germline, CDR1 is SGDLS and CDR2 YYNGEE. The CDR3 is 13 amino acids. Deletions cut 0 bases from V and 6 bases from J, with 6 bases between. The CDR3 region has the DNA TGTGCCAGCAGCGTAGATCTTTCCGGGGAGCTGTTTTTT. This gives the protein CASSVDLSGELFF.

The V gene is TRBV19, the J gene TRBJ2-7; D may match TRBD1 or TRBD2 (5 bases each). The germline gives CDR1 LNHDA, CDR2 SQIVND (reference sequence). V gave up 9 bases and J gave up 0 bases, with 15 bases separating them. The CDR3 has 14 amino acids. CDR3 sequence reads: CASGSGQFSYEQYF. In nucleotides, the CDR3 is TGTGCCAGCGGGTCGGGGCAGTTCTCCTACGAGCAGTACTTC.

The chain combines TRBV4-1 with TRBJ2-7; D assignment may be TRBD1 or TRBD2 (5 bases each). Germline CDR1 reads MGHRA; CDR2 reads YSYEKL. V lost 3 bases and J lost 3, with 12 bases in between. There are 14 residues in the CDR3. CDR3 residues: CASSHPMGVYEQYF. The CDR3 DNA reads as TGCGCCAGCAGCCACCCGATGGGGGTCTACGAGCAGTACTTC.